The T cell receptor (beta chain) described here comes from a study of T cells after yellow fever vaccination. Background on the study: Researchers used SMART-Seq v4 Ultra Low Input to prepare fractions that had low cell numbers.

Remarks on this clonotype: The antigen is unknown.

Germline V gene sequence: CDR1 LGHNA, CDR2 YSLEER. The CDR3 has 14 amino acids. Trimming removed 0 bases at V and 6 bases at J, with 8 bases between. Study-wide results and limits: Any FACS-sorted repertoire could hold abundant clonotypes that contaminate it from the bulk population. Just a small share of clonotypes turned up in the CD4 compartment as well as the CD8 compartment.

A 5'RACE template-switching step, the method used to make TCR cDNA, added a universal primer site and UMIs. Each CDR3 protein gets one entry after TCRdb re-called the 5' RACE reads with MiXCR. The table shows about 580,000 distinct CDR3 sequences, with 17% occurring only once. Sequenced here: PBMCs, sampled 4 to 5 days after the first yellow fever vaccination. The TCR comes from a man aged 18-30 years who received the YFV17D yellow fever vaccine. V is TRBV4-3 and J is TRBJ2-2; D gene ambiguous. The CDR3 coding sequence is TGCGCCAGCAGCCAAGACGCACACTCCGGGGAGCTGTTTTTT. Protein product: CASSQDAHSGELFF.